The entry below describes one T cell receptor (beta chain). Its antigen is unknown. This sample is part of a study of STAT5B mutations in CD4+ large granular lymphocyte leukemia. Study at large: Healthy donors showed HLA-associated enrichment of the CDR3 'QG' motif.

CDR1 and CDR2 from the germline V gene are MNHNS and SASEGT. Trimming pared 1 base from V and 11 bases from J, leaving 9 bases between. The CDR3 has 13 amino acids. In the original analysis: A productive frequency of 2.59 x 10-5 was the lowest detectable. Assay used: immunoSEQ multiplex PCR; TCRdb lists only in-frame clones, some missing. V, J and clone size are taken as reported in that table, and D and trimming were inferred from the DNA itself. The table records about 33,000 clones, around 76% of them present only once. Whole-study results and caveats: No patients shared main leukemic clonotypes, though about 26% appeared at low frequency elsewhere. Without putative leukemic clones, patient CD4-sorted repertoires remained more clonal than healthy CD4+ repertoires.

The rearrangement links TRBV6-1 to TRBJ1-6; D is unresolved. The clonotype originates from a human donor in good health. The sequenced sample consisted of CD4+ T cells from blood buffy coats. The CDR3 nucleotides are TGTGCCAGCAGTGAAGAGCTGCGGACACCCCTCCACTTT. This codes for CASSEELRTPLHF.